This TCR beta chain was retrieved from a study of T cell repertoires and HLA-DP antigens. At the level of the study: A couple of male donors and one female donor spanned ages 18-to-29 through 60-to-69. Average DNA input: roughly 0.2 ug for CD137+CD4+ sorts, around 1.3 ug pre-culture. Study results and limitations: No separate analysis of naive versus memory CD4+ cells was done.

The CDR3 extends over 11 amino acids. V shed 5 bases and J shed 8 bases, with 9 bases lying between them. CDR1 and CDR2 (germline): LGHNA, YNFKEQ. Sequenced by immunoSEQ multiplex PCR; TCRdb stores in-frame clones only, minus some. The table has approximately 100,000 clones, roughly nine tenths seen once. Turning to this clone: Antigen: not known.

What was sequenced was CD4+ T cells from PBMCs. The receptor was isolated from a man aged 45-65 years in good health and CMV-seronegative. V gene TRBV4-2 combines with J gene TRBJ1-1; D not certain. The CDR3 bases are TGTGCCAGCAGCTTCCGCGACGAAGCTTTCTTT. Translation: CASSFRDEAFF.